One and the same sample provided the 7 T cell receptor beta chains below, sequenced in a study of blood T cell repertoires in COVID-19. The data were produced by immunoSEQ multiplex PCR, yet TCRdb's version contains in-frame clones alone and is incomplete. The table includes under 150,000 clones, approximately 87% detected once. Sequencing was carried out using PBMCs or T cells enriched from blood (not recorded which). The receptors come from a man in his fifties in a cohort exposed to, infected with or recovered from COVID-19 (not recorded which).

This clone was observed once. The chain recombines TRBV18 with TRBJ2-3; tentative D call: TRBD2 (6 bases). This CDR3 is built from 15 residues. V lost 3 bases, J lost 5 bases, and 15 bases lay in between. Per the germline V gene, CDR1 is KGHSH and CDR2 is LQKENI. CDR3 region: CASSPLGVGGDTQYF. For the CDR3, the DNA is TGTGCCAGCTCACCCCTTGGAGTGGGGGGAGATACGCAGTATTTT.

The chain combines TRBV5-8 with TRBJ2-7, with D possibly being TRBD2 (6 bases). This CDR3 contains 17 residues. Germline loops: CDR1 SGHTS, CDR2 YDEGEE. Trimming left V 0 bases short and J 1 base short, with 17 bases between. CDR3 DNA: TGTGCCAGCAGCTTGGACGAGGGACTCGAATTTTCCTACGAGCAGTACTTC. Translating gives CASSLDEGLEFSYEQYF.

The chain has TRBV19 and TRBJ1-6; TRBD1 might be the D (6 bases). Per germline, CDR1 LNHDA and CDR2 SQIVND (reference sequence). This CDR3 contains 14 residues. The ends were cut back, 6 bases at V and 4 bases at J, with 10 bases in the middle. The CDR3 DNA is TGTGCCAGTAGCCGACAGGAGTATAATTCACCCCTCCACTTT. It yields the protein CASSRQEYNSPLHF.

In this sample, this clone turned up a few times. V usage is TRBV5-6 and J usage is TRBJ2-3; TRBD1 agrees at 7 bases. This CDR3 is 15 amino acids long. The V gene end was trimmed by 6 bases and the J gene end by 2 bases; junction bases not matched to a gene: 9. Germline V gives CDR1 SGHDT, CDR2 YYEEEE. CDR3 in amino acids: CASTEIDRDTDTQYF. As DNA, the CDR3 is TGTGCCAGCACCGAAATTGACAGGGACACAGATACGCAGTATTTT.

This CDR3 reads CSAIRGSSYNEQFF. The CDR3 DNA is TGCAGCGCGATTAGGGGGAGCTCCTACAATGAGCAGTTCTTC. V and J are TRBV29-1 and TRBJ2-1; perhaps TRBD1 as D (6 bases). This CDR3 has 14 amino acids. Germline loops: CDR1 SQVTM, CDR2 ANQGSEA. The V and J ends lost 7 bases and 0 bases respectively, with 13 bases between them.

The chain couples TRBV4-2 to TRBJ1-5, with D perhaps TRBD1 (6 bases). Trimming removed 1 base from V and 6 bases from J, with 16 bases in between. The CDR3 covers 16 residues. The germline V gene encodes CDR1 LGHNA and CDR2 YNFKEQ. This chain's CDR3 is CASSQVLGGTGQPQHF. In DNA form, the CDR3 reads TGTGCCAGCAGCCAAGTCCTAGGGGGAACGGGTCAGCCCCAGCATTTT.

J is TRBJ2-1 and V is TRBV6-5, with D possibly TRBD1 on 6 matching bases. CDR3 length: 14 amino acids. The V end was cut by 6 bases, the J end by 5 bases, with 14 bases between. Germline V gene sequence: CDR1 MNHEY, CDR2 SVGAGI. The CDR3 DNA is TGTGCCAGCAGAACAGGGAATTTTCACAATGAGCAGTTCTTC. Amino acid sequence: CASRTGNFHNEQFF.